Detailed here is one T cell receptor (beta chain). The sample is drawn from a study of blood T cell repertoires in COVID-19. Study details: Collection of acute and convalescent COVID-19 samples took place in the United States, Italy and Spain. Sources were T cells, B-cell-depleted T cells, or PBMCs; the material itself was cDNA or gDNA.

V was pared by 3 bases and J by 0 bases, with 5 bases between. The V gene's germline CDR1 is MNHNS and CDR2 SASEGT. The CDR3 loop spans 13 amino acids. During active infection, Seattle patients enrolled and were then monitored through disease. Original data processing: The assay estimated nucleated cells by amplifying reference gene primers. This table comes from immunoSEQ multiplex PCR, and its TCRdb copy is limited to in-frame clones, with some not included. V and J calls and clone size are as listed in that table; D and trimming were resolved from the DNA. The sample includes under 50,000 clones, over 90% seen only once; the top ten take 0.95% to 1.1%.

The sequenced sample consisted of peripheral blood. The rearrangement uses TRBV6-1 and TRBJ1-2; the D is unclear. This clonotype was obtained from a man in his fifties or sixties with COVID-19, enrolled during active disease. The CDR3 sequence is CASSDTPNYGYTF. CDR3 DNA: TGTGCCAGCAGTGACACACCTAACTATGGCTACACCTTC.